The entry below describes one T cell receptor beta chain. This clonotype was counted between two and nine times. No antigen is known for it. No base qualities exist here, and no much larger clone lies one base off it. Full-length TCR variable regions were amplified by 5' RACE PCR using constant-region reverse primers, and then by semi-nested PCR using Nested Universal Primer A. Using the ReliaPrep RNA Cell Miniprep System, total RNA was extracted, and the SMARTer RACE 5'/3' Kit was then used to reverse transcribe the RNA into 5'RACE-ready cDNA. Multiplex adaptors were used to barcode the full-length TCR alpha and beta libraries, which were then sequenced on an Illumina MiSeq. The original methods were these. Sequencing data were pooled across the five patients for each of nine subset-tissue groups and compared by unsupervised clustering of TCR gene usage. The Morisita-Horn index was used to calculate repertoire similarity, with shared sequences weighted according to their contribution to each repertoire. TCRdb reran the public reads through fastp at Q25 and MiXCR, keeping productive beta chains. Merged by CDR3 protein, the rows form single entries marked with the most common genes and DNA. TCRdb's processing, not the authors' own work, is the source of the V and J calls. Present in this sample are 50,000 to 75,000 distinct CDR3 sequences, approximately 23% of which were seen just once. The ten largest make up 2.5% to 3.5% of the sample.

CD4+CD45RO+CD25- cells were isolated as memory CD4+ T cells. Tregs, naive and memory CD4+ T cells from tumor, blood and ipsilateral draining lymph nodes of 4 or 5 breast cancer patients underwent full-length TCR alpha and beta sequencing. Tumor tissue and lymph nodes obtained by ipsilateral axillary dissection were perfused with PBS, cut into small pieces and digested using collagenase I and hyaluronidase. Ficoll density gradient centrifugation was used to isolate mononuclear cells from lymph nodes or from 50 to 60 ml of peripheral blood. Sorted cell populations were confirmed by FACS to exceed 90% purity. The data were obtained in a study (dated by TCRdb to the mid-2010s). Describing the broader study: The study tested whether tumor-infiltrating Tregs in breast cancer are recruited from blood Tregs or converted in situ from other CD4+ T cell subsets. Here is what the overall study found, with its caveats: Validation in the larger cohort was restricted to a single TCR beta V-J rearrangement rather than whole repertoires. Tumor-infiltrating Treg TCR alpha and beta sequences overlapped most with tumor naive CD4+ T cells, then with blood naive CD4+ T cells. Tumor memory CD4+ T cell TCR gene usage was found to cluster with blood and lymph node memory CD4+ cells and with lymph node naive CD4+ cells.

Input material: memory CD4+ T cells sorted from a lymph node. Reading the label with the study, this specimen's cell subset or site is: memory CD4+ T cells, CD4+CD45RO+CD25-. The sequence was collected from a female donor with breast cancer.

The CDR3 region has the sequence CASSFQAGEETQYF. The DNA sequence follows: TGTGCCAGCAGCTTTCAAGCGGGAGAAGAGACCCAGTACTTC. The rearrangement joined TRBV7-2 to TRBJ2-5, with 8 junctional bases fitting TRBD2. V ends up 3 bases short and J 3 bases short, with an unmatched junction base count of 3. According to the germline V gene, CDR1 reads SGHTA and CDR2 reads FQGNSA. Spanning cysteine to phenylalanine, the CDR3 consists of 14 amino acids. The sequence is cut down to CDR3 DNA, 42 bases in frame from base 1.